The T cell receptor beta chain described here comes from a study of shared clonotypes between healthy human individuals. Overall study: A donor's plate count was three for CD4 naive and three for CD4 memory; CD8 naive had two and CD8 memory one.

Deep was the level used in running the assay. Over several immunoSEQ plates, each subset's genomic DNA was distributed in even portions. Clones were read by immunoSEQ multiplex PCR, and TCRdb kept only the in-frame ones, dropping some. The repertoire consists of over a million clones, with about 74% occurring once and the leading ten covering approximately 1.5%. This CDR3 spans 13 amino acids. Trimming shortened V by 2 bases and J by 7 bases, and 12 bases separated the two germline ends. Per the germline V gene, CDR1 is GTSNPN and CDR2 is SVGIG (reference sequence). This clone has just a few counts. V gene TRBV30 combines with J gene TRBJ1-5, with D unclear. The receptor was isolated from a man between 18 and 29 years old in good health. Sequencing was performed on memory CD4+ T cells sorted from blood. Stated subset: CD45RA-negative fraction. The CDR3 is CAWSPGGRQPQHF. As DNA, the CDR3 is TGTGCCTGGAGTCCAGGAGGGAGGCAGCCCCAGCATTTT.